The next 5 T cell receptor beta chains were all read from a single sample in a study of blood T cells in healthy people across ages. Primers used in a second PCR of about 6 to 11 cycles were a sample-barcoded 5' primer and a J-beta primer mix. TCRdb used MiXCR to reprocess the 5' RACE reads, holding one entry per CDR3 protein. This sample has over 600,000 distinct CDR3 sequences, with roughly 41% found just once. The sequenced sample was blood. The receptor set was obtained from a man older than 75 in good health.

This clonotype was observed a single time. V usage is TRBV11-2 and J usage is TRBJ1-1; 7 nucleotides agree with TRBD1. CDR3 length: 17 residues. Germline values: CDR1 SGHAT, CDR2 FQNNGV. V shed 6 bases and J 3 bases; nucleotides not matched to a gene: 16. Written as DNA, the CDR3 is TGTGCCAGCAGACTCCGGATTGAGGGGGCGCGCGACACTGAAGCTTTCTTT. Protein product: CASRLRIEGARDTEAFF.

This clonotype turned up a few times. This chain uses TRBV12-3 or TRBV12-4 with TRBJ1-6; 9 bases are shared with TRBD1. CDR3 length equals 17 residues. The V gene end was trimmed by 4 bases and the J gene end by 7 bases; junction bases not matched to a gene: 11. CDR3 DNA sequence: TGTGCCAGCAGTTCAATACCGGGACAGGGAAAGAATTCACCCCTCCACTTT. It specifies CASSSIPGQGKNSPLHF.

V and J are TRBV4-3 and TRBJ2-1, with 11 bases that match TRBD2. The J segment lost 0 bases and the V segment lost 0 bases, leaving 7 bases of the junction unmatched. CDR1 and CDR2 from the germline V gene are LGHNA and YSLEER. CDR3 length: 19 amino acids. CDR3 nucleotides: TGCGCCAGCAGCCAAGACTTAGCGGGAGGGCGAGCCTCCTACAATGAGCAGTTCTTC. This translates into CASSQDLAGGRASYNEQFF.

In the case of this clonotype: This may be a read error: a much more frequent sequence differs by one nucleotide. V usage is TRBV29-1 and J usage is TRBJ2-3; 13 bases line up with TRBD2. Germline lookup yields CDR1 SQVTM and CDR2 ANQGSEA. With V trimmed by 4 bases and J by 6 bases, 7 bases remained unmatched. CDR3 length: 15 residues. CDR3 amino acids: CSVVTSGRPGDTQYF. The CDR3 DNA reads as TGCAGCGTTGTGACTAGCGGGAGGCCCGGGGATACGCAGTATTTT.

The chain combines TRBV4-3 with TRBJ2-3, with a weak D call TRBD1 (6 bases). CDR3 length equals 17 residues. V shed 3 bases and J shed 1 base, with 17 bases lying between them. Germline V gene data show CDR1 as LGHNA and CDR2 as YSLEER. The CDR3 nucleotides are TGCGCCAGCAGCCAGGGGCCAACAGGGTACGGCACAGATACGCAGTATTTT. This gives the protein CASSQGPTGYGTDTQYF.